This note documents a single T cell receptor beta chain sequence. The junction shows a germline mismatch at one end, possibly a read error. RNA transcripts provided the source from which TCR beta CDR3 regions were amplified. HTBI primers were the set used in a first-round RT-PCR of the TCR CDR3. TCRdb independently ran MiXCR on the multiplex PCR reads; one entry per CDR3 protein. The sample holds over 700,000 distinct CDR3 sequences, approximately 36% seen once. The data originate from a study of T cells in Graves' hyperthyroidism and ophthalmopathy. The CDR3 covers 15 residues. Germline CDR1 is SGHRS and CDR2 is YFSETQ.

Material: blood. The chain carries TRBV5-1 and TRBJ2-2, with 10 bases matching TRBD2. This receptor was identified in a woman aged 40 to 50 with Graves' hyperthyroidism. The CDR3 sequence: CASSGTSGEAGELFF. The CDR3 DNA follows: TGTGCCAGCAGTGGAACTAGCGGGGAGGCTGGGGAGCTGTTTTTT.